This T cell receptor beta chain was documented in a study of cytotoxic CD8 clonotypes in ibrutinib-treated CLL. Whole-study context: The cohort had over ten relapsed/refractory and around 14 treatment-naive patients, 17 IGHV unmutated. Study outcomes and limitations: With treatment, public clonotypes, which were uncommon, either contracted or remained stable. Clonality measured at baseline exceeded age-matched healthy donors, tracking circulating CD8+ T-cell counts.

Depths of 1 in 200,000 to 1 in 1 million T cells were the sequencing target. Data came from immunoSEQ multiplex PCR; TCRdb stores just in-frame clones and leaves some out. The sample contains just over 200,000 clones, more than 70% of which appear only once. Germline V lookup: CDR1 MDHEN, CDR2 SYDVKM. There are 16 residues in the CDR3. The ends lost 10 bases at V and 6 bases at J; junction bases unmatched: 16. This clone was counted once. Its target is unknown. This receptor was identified in a human donor with chronic lymphocytic leukemia. The sample here was PBMCs, taken after 12 months of ibrutinib treatment. V is TRBV28 and J is TRBJ2-3, with 10 bases that match TRBD1. The CDR3 sequence: CATEAPGTGAPDTQYF. CDR3 coding DNA: TGTGCCACCGAGGCCCCCGGGACAGGGGCCCCGGATACGCAGTATTTT.